This is a list of T cell receptor beta chains from one sample in a study of blood T cell repertoires in COVID-19. This table comes from immunoSEQ multiplex PCR, and its TCRdb copy is limited to in-frame clones, with some not included. The sample lists 250,000 to 400,000 clones; roughly 88% were seen once. What was sequenced was peripheral blood. These receptors were taken from a woman aged 25 to 39 with COVID-19, enrolled during active disease. CDR3s include the opening cysteine and the closing phenylalanine or tryptophan. D genes are given only for firm matches. Only part of the rows carry a size: once, few, many, or a class if the clone is expanded.

J	D	V	size	DNA	CDR3
TRBJ2-7	TRBD1	TRBV27	-	TGTGCCAGCAGTTTTGGGACAGGGGGCTACGAGCAGTACTTC	CASSFGTGGYEQYF
TRBJ2-1	TRBD2	TRBV11-3	-	TGTGCCAGCAGCTCTGTAGCGGGAGAGGGGGACAATGAGCAGTTCTTC	CASSSVAGEGDNEQFF
TRBJ1-1	-	TRBV28	-	TGTGCCAGCGGGAGAGCTGAAGCTTTCTTT	CASGRAEAFF
TRBJ2-2	-	TRBV2	-	TGTGCCAGCAGCGCCGACAGCCTCACGAACACCGGGGAGCTGTTTTTT	CASSADSLTNTGELFF
TRBJ2-5	TRBD1	TRBV2	-	TGTGCCAGCAGCGCGGACAGGGATGAGGAGACCCAGTACTTC	CASSADRDEETQYF
TRBJ2-1	TRBD2	TRBV19	-	TGTGCCAGTAGTAGACGGGAGGGCCCTGAGCAGTTCTTC	CASSRREGPEQFF
TRBJ1-5	-	TRBV7-8	-	TGTGCCAGCAGCTTAGCGCCAGGTAATAGCAATCAGCCCCAGCATTTT	CASSLAPGNSNQPQHF
TRBJ1-2	TRBD1	TRBV4-1	-	TGCGCCAGCAGCCGATCCGGGACAGGGAACTATGGCTACACCTTC	CASSRSGTGNYGYTF
TRBJ2-7	TRBD1	TRBV28	-	TGTGCCAGCAGTGAACAGGGACAGGGGGCATATTCTGCGCAGTACTTC	CASSEQGQGAYSAQYF
TRBJ2-7	TRBD1	TRBV28	-	TGTGCCAGCAGTTTCTTACGGCAGGGGGTGGGCGAGCAGTACTTC	CASSFLRQGVGEQYF
TRBJ2-5	TRBD1	TRBV15	-	TGTGCCACCAGCAGAGAAGGGGGACAGTACCTGGGGCCCCAGTACTTC	CATSREGGQYLGPQYF
TRBJ2-1	TRBD1	TRBV30	-	TGTGCCTGGAGTGTTTTGGGACAGGGAAAAAGGGAGTTCTTC	CAWSVLGQGKREFF
TRBJ2-1	TRBD1	TRBV7-8	-	TGTGCCAGCAGCTCCGGGACAGGGGCCATCTACAATGAGCAGTTCTTC	CASSSGTGAIYNEQFF
TRBJ1-2	-	TRBV4-1	-	TGCGCCAGCAGCCAAGTTTCCGGGGGGCGCGAATATGGCTACACCTTC	CASSQVSGGREYGYTF
TRBJ1-6	TRBD1	TRBV10-3	-	TGTGCCATCAGCCCCGGGACAGGGTATAATTCACCCCTCCACTTT	CAISPGTGYNSPLHF
TRBJ1-2	TRBD1	TRBV6-5	-	TGTGCCAGCAGCCCGGACAGGGGGACCTTCGGCTACACCTTC	CASSPDRGTFGYTF
TRBJ2-1	-	TRBV6-5	-	TGTGCCAGCAGTTACTCCCAGGGAAATGAGCAGTTCTTC	CASSYSQGNEQFF
TRBJ2-5	-	TRBV12-3/TRBV12-4	-	TGTGCCAGCAGCCAAGGGGGAGAGACCCAGTACTTC	CASSQGGETQYF
TRBJ1-1	-	TRBV27	-	TGTGCCAGCAGGGAAGGAGACACTGAAGCTTTCTTT	CASREGDTEAFF
TRBJ2-2	TRBD2	TRBV5-1	-	TGCGCCAGCAGCTCCGGGACTAGCGGGACCGGGTTCACCGGGGAGCTGTTTTTT	CASSSGTSGTGFTGELFF
TRBJ2-1	TRBD2	TRBV24-1	once	TGTGCCACCAGTGAACCAAGCGGGGACTCCTACAATGAGCAGTTCTTC	CATSEPSGDSYNEQFF
TRBJ2-1	TRBD2	TRBV19	-	TGTGCCAGTAAGTCTAGCGGGGCCTCCTACAATGAGCAGTTCTTC	CASKSSGASYNEQFF
TRBJ2-1	TRBD2	TRBV5-1	-	TGCGCCAGCAGCTTGGGGACTAGCGGGAGGATGAATGAGCAGTTCTTC	CASSLGTSGRMNEQFF
TRBJ2-2	TRBD2	TRBV5-3	-	TGTGCCAGAAGCTTGGGGGCTAGCGGGAGGCCCGGGGAGCTGTTTTTT	CARSLGASGRPGELFF
TRBJ1-6	-	TRBV5-4	-	TGTGCCAGCAGCTTGGCTACCGCCAATTCACCCCTCCACTTT	CASSLATANSPLHF
TRBJ2-3	-	TRBV19	-	TGTGCCACCACCAGCGAGACAGATACGCAGTATTTT	CATTSETDTQYF
TRBJ2-1	-	TRBV7-9	-	TGTGCCAGCAGCCTGCGTTTAGCGTCGCCGTTCTTC	CASSLRLASPFF
TRBJ2-7	-	TRBV2	-	TGTGCCAGCAATAGCGGTCCCTACGAGCAGTACTTC	CASNSGPYEQYF
TRBJ2-2	TRBD2	TRBV4-1	-	TGCGCCAGCAGCCCTCTCGGACTAGCGGGAGAGACGAACACCGGGGAGCTGTTTTTT	CASSPLGLAGETNTGELFF
TRBJ2-1	-	TRBV24-1	-	TGTGCCACCAGTGACGGGGAGCCTAGACGCAATGAGCAGTTCTTC	CATSDGEPRRNEQFF
TRBJ2-4	-	TRBV5-4	-	TGTGCCAGCAGTGCAACTACCGGGTTGGGAAACATTCAGTACTTC	CASSATTGLGNIQYF
TRBJ2-3	TRBD2	TRBV4-2	-	TGTGCCAGCAGCCCACGGGCTAGCGGGAGCCCAGATACGCAGTATTTT	CASSPRASGSPDTQYF
TRBJ1-6	-	TRBV18	-	TGTGCCAGCTCAGGGGGCACTTCACCCCTCCACTTT	CASSGGTSPLHF
TRBJ2-3	TRBD2	TRBV19	-	TGTGCCAGTCGAGGCGGGAGTAGCACAGATACGCAGTATTTT	CASRGGSSTDTQYF